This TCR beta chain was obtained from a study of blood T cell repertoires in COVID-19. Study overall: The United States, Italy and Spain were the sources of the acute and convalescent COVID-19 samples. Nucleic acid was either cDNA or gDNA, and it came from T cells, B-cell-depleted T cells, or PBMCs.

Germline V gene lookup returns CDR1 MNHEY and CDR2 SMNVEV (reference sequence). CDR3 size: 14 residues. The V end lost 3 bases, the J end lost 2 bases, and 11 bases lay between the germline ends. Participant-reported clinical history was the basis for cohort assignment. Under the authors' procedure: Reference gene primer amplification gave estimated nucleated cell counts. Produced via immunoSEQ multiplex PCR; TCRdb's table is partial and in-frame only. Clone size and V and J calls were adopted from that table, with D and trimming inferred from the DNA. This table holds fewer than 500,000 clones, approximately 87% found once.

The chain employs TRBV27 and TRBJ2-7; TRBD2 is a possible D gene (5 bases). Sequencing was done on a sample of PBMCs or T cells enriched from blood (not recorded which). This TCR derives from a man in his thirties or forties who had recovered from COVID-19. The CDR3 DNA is TGTGCCAGCAGTTTCGCAGGAGGACCCTACGAGCAGTACTTC. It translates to CASSFAGGPYEQYF.